The 14 T cell receptor beta chains listed next were all sequenced from one sample in a study of blood T cell repertoires in COVID-19. Only in-frame clones appear in the TCRdb table, and some are missing; sequencing was by immunoSEQ multiplex PCR. The top ten hold 3% to 4% of the sample, which has 200,000 to 250,000 clones, approximately 80% seen once. Sequenced input: PBMCs or T cells enriched from blood (not recorded which). All receptors come from an older woman who had recovered from COVID-19.

This clone was observed a handful of times. V is TRBV7-9 and J is TRBJ2-7; 9 bases are a match to TRBD2. The CDR3 runs 16 residues. Germline CDR1 and CDR2: SEHNR and FQNEAQ (reference sequence). The J segment lost 0 bases and the V segment lost 5 bases, leaving 8 bases of the junction unmatched. CDR3 protein: CASSPQSSGSSYEQYF. CDR3 DNA sequence: TGTGCCAGCAGCCCCCAAAGTAGCGGGAGCTCCTACGAGCAGTACTTC.

This clone was counted a single time. The gene calls are TRBV7-2 and TRBJ1-1; weak D call: TRBD1 (5 bases). Germline V gene sequence: CDR1 SGHTA, CDR2 FQGNSA. The CDR3 contains 14 residues. Trimming removed 3 bases at V and 8 bases at J, with 16 bases between. The CDR3 is CASSLEGTGREAFF. The CDR3 coding sequence is TGTGCCAGCAGCTTGGAAGGGACCGGGAGGGAAGCTTTCTTT.

The chain joins TRBV2 to TRBJ1-1; tentatively, D is TRBD1 (5 bases). The CDR3 contains 13 residues. Trimming left V 8 bases short and J 4 bases short, with 14 bases between. Germline lookup yields CDR1 SNHLY and CDR2 FYNNEI. CDR3 bases: TGTGCCAGCCAGGGCAGGGAGGGCACTGAAGCTTTCTTT. Encoded protein: CASQGREGTEAFF.

The chain joins TRBV7-2 to TRBJ2-5; D ambiguous. The CDR3 length is 12 residues. CDR1 and CDR2 (germline): SGHTA, FQGNSA. Trimming took off 4 bases at V and 5 bases at J, with 8 bases between the two ends. CDR3 residues: CASSSLSETQYF. The DNA of the CDR3 is TGTGCCAGCAGCTCCCTTTCGGAGACCCAGTACTTC.

The gene calls are TRBV5-1 and TRBJ1-4; 8 bases match TRBD1. The CDR3 is made up of 15 amino acids. Germline lookup yields CDR1 SGHRS and CDR2 YFSETQ. V shed 4 bases, J shed 10 bases, and the junction held 12 bases outside the gene matches. The CDR3 reads CASSEKDRVSGKLFF. The CDR3 region has the DNA TGCGCCAGCAGCGAGAAGGACAGGGTGTCCGGAAAACTGTTTTTT.

This chain joins TRBV5-1 and TRBJ2-3; 8 nucleotides agree with TRBD2. The CDR3 runs to 15 residues. The ends lost 6 bases at V and 2 bases at J; junction bases unmatched: 8. CDR1 SGHRS and CDR2 YFSETQ come from the germline V gene. The CDR3 protein is CASMRAGGDTDTQYF. Written as DNA, the CDR3 is TGCGCCAGCATGAGGGCGGGAGGAGACACAGATACGCAGTATTTT.

The rearrangement uses TRBV5-6 and TRBJ2-5; 16 positions agree with TRBD2. Per the germline V gene, CDR1 is SGHDT and CDR2 is YYEEEE. CDR3 length equals 15 residues. The ends lost 4 bases at V and 5 bases at J; junction bases unmatched: 2. CDR3 in DNA: TGTGCCAGCAGCCGGGGACTAGCGGGAGGGGAGACCCAGTACTTC. Translating gives CASSRGLAGGETQYF.

The rearrangement uses TRBV9 and TRBJ2-1, with 9 bases that match TRBD2. The CDR3 consists of 16 residues. V lost 0 bases to trimming and J lost 4 bases; unmatched junction nucleotides: 5. CDR1 SGDLS and CDR2 YYNGEE come from the germline V gene. The CDR3 reads CASSVAGSGRYNEQFF. CDR3 coding DNA: TGTGCCAGCAGCGTAGCTGGTAGCGGGAGATACAATGAGCAGTTCTTC.

The chain carries TRBV25-1 and TRBJ2-1; 15 bases line up with TRBD2. The CDR3 is made up of 18 amino acids. Germline values: CDR1 MGHDK, CDR2 SYGVNS. V dropped 2 bases and J dropped 7; count of bases not matched to a gene: 9. This CDR3 reads CASSEPGLAGGPWNEQFF. The CDR3 DNA reads TGTGCCAGCAGTGAACCCGGACTAGCGGGAGGGCCTTGGAATGAGCAGTTCTTC.

The rearrangement links TRBV7-2 to TRBJ2-1; 7 positions match TRBD2. Germline V gives CDR1 SGHTA, CDR2 FQGNSA. This CDR3 is built from 16 residues. Unmatched junction bases numbered 14, after V lost 5 bases and J lost 7 bases. This CDR3 is CASSHPLGGRYNEQFF. In nucleotides, the CDR3 is TGTGCCAGCAGCCACCCACTAGGCGGGAGATATAATGAGCAGTTCTTC. Using reference TRBV7-2 and TRBJ2-1 for the parts outside the CDR3, the full variable domain is GAGVSQSPSNKVTEKGKDVELRCDPISGHTALYWYRQSLGQGLEFLIYFQGNSAPDKSGLPSDRFSAERTGGSVSTLTIQRTQQEDSAVYLCASSHPLGGRYNEQFFGPGTRLTVL.

This clone appeared once. The gene calls are TRBV5-6 and TRBJ2-3; possibly TRBD1 for D (7 bases). The germline V gene encodes CDR1 SGHDT and CDR2 YYEEEE. V shed 4 bases and J shed 4 bases, with 13 bases lying between them. This CDR3 comprises 14 residues. CDR3 loop: CASSGRQGADTQYF. The DNA for the CDR3 is TGTGCCAGCAGCGGGAGGCAGGGGGCAGATACGCAGTATTTT.

Concerning this clone: One base away lies a much larger clone, so this may be a sequencing read error. This chain joins TRBV7-6 and TRBJ2-1; 10 bases line up with TRBD2. Germline values: CDR1 SGHVS, CDR2 FNYEAQ. V lost 6 bases and J lost 9; bases outside the gene matches: 11. This CDR3 contains 15 residues. CDR3: CASSGESGRALEQFF. CDR3 DNA: TGTGCCAGCAGTGGTGAGAGCGGGAGGGCCCTTGAGCAGTTCTTC. Filled out from reference TRBV7-6 and TRBJ2-1, the complete variable domain reads GAGVSQSPRYKVTKRGQDVALRCDPISGHVSLYWYRQALGQGPEFLTYFNYEAQQDKSGLPNDRFSAERPEGSISTLTIQRTEQRDSAMYRCASSGESGRALEQFFGPGTRLTVL.

J is TRBJ1-6 and V is TRBV11-1; D unresolved. The CDR3 extends over 16 amino acids. Per the germline V gene, CDR1 is SGHAT and CDR2 is FQDESV (reference sequence). V was pared by 2 bases and J by 7 bases, with 15 bases between. The CDR3 DNA reads as TGTGCCAGCAGCTTAACGGTCGGTTCAGGAAATTCACCCCTCCACTTT. This translates into CASSLTVGSGNSPLHF.

V gene TRBV4-1 combines with J gene TRBJ2-1, with D possibly matching TRBD1 (6 bases). The germline gives CDR1 MGHRA, CDR2 YSYEKL. Trimming removed 0 bases at V and 4 bases at J, with 13 bases between. The CDR3 totals 16 residues. The chain's CDR3 is CASSQEGQGGYNEQFF. The CDR3 DNA is TGCGCCAGCAGCCAAGAAGGACAAGGGGGTTACAATGAGCAGTTCTTC.